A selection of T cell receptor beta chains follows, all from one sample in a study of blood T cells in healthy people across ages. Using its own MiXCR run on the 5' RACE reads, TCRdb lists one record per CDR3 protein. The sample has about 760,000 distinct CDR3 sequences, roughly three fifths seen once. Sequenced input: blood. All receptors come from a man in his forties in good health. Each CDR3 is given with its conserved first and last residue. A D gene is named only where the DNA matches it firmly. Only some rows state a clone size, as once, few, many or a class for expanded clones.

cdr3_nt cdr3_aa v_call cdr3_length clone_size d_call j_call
TGTGCCAGCAGCCCCGACAGGGGGCGACCGGGTACGCAGTATTTT CASSPDRGRPGTQYF TRBV7-2 15 few TRBD1 TRBJ2-3
TGTGCCAGCAGCCAAGCAGCGGGAGCACCCTACGAGCAGTACTTC CASSQAAGAPYEQYF TRBV3-1 15 - TRBD2 TRBJ2-7
TGTGCCAGCAGTCGGGTCGGGGGACCTCGGGCTTCCACAGATACGCAGTATTTT CASSRVGGPRASTDTQYF TRBV28 18 few - TRBJ2-3
TGTGCCAGCAGTGGGACTAGCGGGAACCATGAGCAGTTCTTC CASSGTSGNHEQFF TRBV2 14 - TRBD2 TRBJ2-1
TGTGCCAGCAGCGTAGGACCGGGACAGGCCGAAAAACTGTTTTTT CASSVGPGQAEKLFF TRBV9 15 - TRBD1 TRBJ1-4
TGTGCCGGCAGCTCTGGAGGCGGGGCAGATACGCAGTATTTT CAGSSGGGADTQYF TRBV7-3 14 - - TRBJ2-3
TGTGCCAGCAGTTTATACGGCCTAGCGGTTGGGATATACGAGCAGTACTTC CASSLYGLAVGIYEQYF TRBV27 17 - TRBD2 TRBJ2-7
TGTGCCAGCAGCGTAGAAGGGCGAGACACTGAAGCTTTCTTT CASSVEGRDTEAFF TRBV9 14 few - TRBJ1-1
TGTGCCAGCTCACCCCTAGGATCGGGTGAGGTTGGCTACACCTTC CASSPLGSGEVGYTF TRBV18 15 - - TRBJ1-2
TGTGCCAGCAGTGGGGTAGGGGGGGCGATTGAAGAGACCCAGTACTTC CASSGVGGAIEETQYF TRBV12-3/TRBV12-4 16 - - TRBJ2-5
TGTGCCAGCAGCCCAAACTTTGGGGGGGAGACTAGCACAGATACGCAGTATTTT CASSPNFGGETSTDTQYF TRBV7-3 18 - TRBD2 TRBJ2-3
TGTGCCATCAGTGAACTGGGTGTCGCTGAAGCTTTCTTT CAISELGVAEAFF TRBV10-3 13 - - TRBJ1-1
TGCAGTGCTAGAGAGCAGGGGAGGAAGACCCAGTACTTC CSAREQGRKTQYF TRBV20-1 13 - - TRBJ2-5
TGCGCCAGCAGCTTGGAGCGGGAAGGCTATGGCTACACCTTC CASSLEREGYGYTF TRBV5-1 14 - - TRBJ1-2
TGTGCCAGCAGCTTACTACTGGGTCTTGGAAGGCAGGGAAGATCCTACGAGCAGTACTTC CASSLLLGLGRQGRSYEQYF TRBV7-2 20 - - TRBJ2-7
TGTGCCAGCAGCGCGGGACAAACTAATGAAAAACTGTTTTTT CASSAGQTNEKLFF TRBV5-4 14 - - TRBJ1-4
TGTGCCAGTAGCGTGGGAACCGGGGCCAACGTCCTGACTTTC CASSVGTGANVLTF TRBV7-2 14 - - TRBJ2-6
TGTGCCAGCAGCTCAGGTGGTAGCTGGGACATTCAGTACTTC CASSSGGSWDIQYF TRBV11-3 14 - - TRBJ2-4
TGCAGTGCTAGACTGGGCTGGAGGGGGCAAGAGACCCAGTACTTC CSARLGWRGQETQYF TRBV20-1 15 - - TRBJ2-5
TGTGCCAGCAGTTTACCGGGACAGCCAACTAATGAAAAACTGTTTTTT CASSLPGQPTNEKLFF TRBV28 16 - TRBD1 TRBJ1-4
TGCAGTGCTAGAGAGGTCCCGGGCGGGGGGGATAGGGGCATTCAGTACTTC CSAREVPGGGDRGIQYF TRBV20-1 17 - TRBD2 TRBJ2-4
TGTGCCAGCAGCTTAGGGTTTAACTATGGCTACACCTTC CASSLGFNYGYTF TRBV7-9 13 many - TRBJ1-2
TGTGCCACCAGTGAATCTACAGGAACACTAAGGGGCTACACCTTC CATSESTGTLRGYTF TRBV24-1 15 few - TRBJ1-2
TGTGCCAGCAGTTCCCCGGGAGGGCCCAGGGACGAGCAGTACTTC CASSSPGGPRDEQYF TRBV6-2/TRBV6-3 15 - TRBD2 TRBJ2-7